This section outlines one T cell receptor beta chain sequence together with its context. TCR beta sequencing covered blood CD8+ and CD4+ T cells. Relapsing-remitting disease, either stable or active, was present in the treatment-naive patients who were the multiple sclerosis controls. TEMRA cells were enriched by FACS, and CD4+ and CD8+ T cells were negatively isolated. These data come from a study of CD8 T cells in Susac syndrome. RNA amounts of roughly 0.45 to 1 ug underwent reverse transcription with random hexamers. An immunoSEQ multiplex PCR generated amplified TCR beta CDR3 products spanning 54 Vbeta and 13 Jbeta. TCRdb recomputed calls from the immunoSEQ multiplex PCR reads with MiXCR, one row per CDR3 protein. The sample has just over 150,000 distinct CDR3 sequences, roughly 94% seen once. This clonotype originated in a human donor with multiple sclerosis. Material: CD8+ T cells from PBMCs.

CDR3 nucleotides: TGTGCCAGCAGCGTAGACCAGGGACGCTCCTACAATGAGCAGTTCTTC. Protein product: CASSVDQGRSYNEQFF. V is TRBV9 and J is TRBJ2-1, with D possibly being TRBD1 or TRBD2 (5 bases each). V shed 0 bases and J shed 0 bases, with 10 bases lying between them. The germline gives CDR1 SGDLS, CDR2 YYNGEE. The CDR3 loop spans 16 amino acids.